The 4 T cell receptor beta chains below all came from one sample that was sequenced in a study of identical twins. A single record per CDR3 protein comes from TCRdb applying MiXCR to the 5' RACE reads. The repertoire holds 260,000 or so distinct CDR3 sequences, with approximately 8% as singletons. This sample was shared with a second study, whose subject was yellow fever vaccine responses in identical twins.

The material sequenced was CD8+ T cells sorted from blood. These receptors originate from a woman under 30 in good health.

CDR3 in amino acids: CASSLVSGSINEQFF. DNA of the CDR3: TGTGCCAGCAGTTTAGTTAGCGGGAGTATTAATGAGCAGTTCTTC. This sequence joins TRBV12-3 or TRBV12-4 and TRBJ2-1, with 9 bases that match TRBD2. This CDR3 contains 15 residues. V shed 1 base, J shed 7 bases, and the junction held 5 bases outside the gene matches.

V usage is TRBV9 and J usage is TRBJ2-1, with D hard to call. V shed 2 bases and J shed 7 bases, with 13 bases lying between them. The length of the CDR3 is 14 residues. CDR1 SGDLS and CDR2 YYNGEE come from the germline V gene. The CDR3 loop reads CASSVPPLGNEQFF. CDR3 sequence (DNA): TGTGCCAGCAGCGTCCCCCCCCTGGGGAATGAGCAGTTCTTC.

This clonotype occurred once. This may arise from a read error, as a much more abundant clone is one base away. V and J are TRBV12-3 or TRBV12-4 and TRBJ2-5, with TRBD1 as a possible D gene (5 bases). Trimming removed 1 base at V and 7 bases at J, with 16 bases between. The CDR3 runs to 15 residues. Here the CDR3 reads CASSLVQGNLATQYF. The CDR3 coding sequence is TGTGCCAGCAGTTTAGTTCAGGGCAATCTCGCGACCCAGTACTTC.

CDR3 coding DNA: TGTGCCAGCAGTTTACGCGTATTTAGCGGGGAATTCTACAATGAGCAGTTCTTC. Translation: CASSLRVFSGEFYNEQFF. The chain joins TRBV12-3 or TRBV12-4 to TRBJ2-1, with TRBD2 matching 8 bases. V gave up 2 bases and J gave up 3 bases; unmatched junction bases: 12. The CDR3 covers 18 residues.